These 32 T cell receptor beta chains came from one sample sequenced in a study of graft-versus-host responses after intestinal transplantation. For these receptors, no antigen is known. Assay used: immunoSEQ multiplex PCR; TCRdb lists only in-frame clones, some missing. The sample carries some 86,000 clones, about 87% recorded once. The sample in question was unstimulated CD4+ T cells sorted from spleen or lymph node cells, obtained before transplant. These receptors were taken from a human donor who was the organ donor for an intestinal transplant.

The rearrangement joins TRBV27 to TRBJ2-3; 10 positions agree with TRBD2. CDR1 is MNHEY, CDR2 SMNVEV, per germline (reference sequence). With V trimmed by 6 bases and J by 0 bases, 9 bases remained unmatched. CDR3 size: 17 residues. The CDR3 reads CASSLTSGASSTDTQYF. DNA for the CDR3: TGTGCCAGCAGCTTAACTAGCGGGGCTTCTAGCACAGATACGCAGTATTTT.

This chain connects TRBV7-2 to TRBJ2-5; unclear D gene. Between the trimmed V and J ends, which lost 1 base and 5 bases, there was a span of 14 bases. CDR3 size: 15 residues. CDR1 is SGHTA, CDR2 FQGNSA, per germline. The chain's CDR3 is CASSLVSAARETQYF. The DNA of the CDR3 is TGTGCCAGCAGCTTAGTCTCCGCGGCGCGGGAGACCCAGTACTTC.

This clone was recorded once. The V gene is TRBV11-2, the J gene TRBJ1-2; D remains unclear. Germline CDR1 SGHAT, CDR2 FQNNGV. The V gene lost 5 bases and the J gene lost 7 bases, with 11 bases spanning the gap. CDR3 length: 12 amino acids. This chain's CDR3 is CASSAEGSGYTF. As DNA, the CDR3 is TGTGCCAGCAGCGCCGAAGGGAGTGGCTACACCTTC.

V and J are TRBV28 and TRBJ2-3, with TRBD1 matching 9 bases. V was clipped by 7 bases and J by 4 bases; unmatched bases: 12. This CDR3 region has 16 residues. Germline V gene data show CDR1 as MDHEN and CDR2 as SYDVKM. The CDR3 DNA is TGTGCCAGCAAGAGAAGCTCAAGGACAGGGGCAGATACGCAGTATTTT. Amino acids: CASKRSSRTGADTQYF.

This chain connects TRBV2 to TRBJ2-1, with D maybe TRBD1 (5 bases). The V end lost 5 bases, the J end lost 0 bases, and 14 bases lay between the germline ends. This CDR3 comprises 16 residues. CDR1 is SNHLY, CDR2 FYNNEI, per germline. The CDR3 loop reads CASSPMGRSSYNEQFF. The CDR3 DNA follows: TGTGCCAGCAGTCCTATGGGGCGGAGCTCCTACAATGAGCAGTTCTTC.

This chain links TRBV7-3 with TRBJ2-3; 10 nucleotides agree with TRBD2. Germline assignment: CDR1 SGHTA and CDR2 FQGTGA. There are 15 residues in the CDR3. The J segment lost 6 bases and the V segment lost 2 bases, leaving 5 bases of the junction unmatched. The CDR3 loop is CASSLSGLATDTQYF. DNA for the CDR3: TGTGCCAGCAGCTTATCGGGACTAGCGACTGATACGCAGTATTTT.

The chain joins TRBV2 to TRBJ1-1; D not certain. The CDR3 spans 12 residues. V gave up 3 bases and J gave up 11 bases, with 13 bases separating them. Germline values: CDR1 SNHLY, CDR2 FYNNEI. CDR3 DNA sequence: TGTGCCAGCAGTGATCGTCTTTCCAGGGCTTTCTTT. Its protein product is CASSDRLSRAFF.

This clone has just one count. The genes are TRBV5-5 and TRBJ1-2; 7 bases are shared with TRBD1. The ends lost 4 bases at V and 3 bases at J; junction bases unmatched: 6. From germline, CDR1 is SGHKS and CDR2 YYEKEE (reference sequence). The CDR3 is 14 residues long. This chain's CDR3 is CASSPWDSYYGYTF. CDR3 bases: TGTGCCAGCAGCCCCTGGGACAGCTACTATGGCTACACCTTC. Full variable domain (missing parts from reference TRBV5-5 and TRBJ1-2): DAGVTQSPTHLIKTRGQQVTLRCSPISGHKSVSWYQQVLGQGPQFIFQYYEKEERGRGNFPDRFSARQFPNYSSELNVNALLLGDSALYLCASSPWDSYYGYTFGSGTRLTVV.

The V gene is TRBV5-4, the J gene TRBJ2-1, with D possibly being TRBD2 (5 bases). CDR3 length equals 15 residues. Per the germline V gene, CDR1 is SGHNT and CDR2 is YYREEE (reference sequence). V was pared by 0 bases and J by 9 bases, with 16 bases between. This CDR3 reads CASSLAAAPWGEQFF. CDR3 DNA sequence: TGTGCCAGCAGCTTGGCAGCGGCACCCTGGGGTGAGCAGTTCTTC.

The chain couples TRBV4-2 to TRBJ2-1, with 14 bases identical to TRBD2. V shed 0 bases, J shed 6 bases, and the junction held 10 bases outside the gene matches. The V gene's germline CDR1 is LGHNA and CDR2 YNFKEQ. CDR3 size: 19 residues. The CDR3 coding sequence is TGTGCCAGCAGCCAAGATCCCATGGGACTAGCGGGGGCCTCCAATGAGCAGTTCTTC. This translates into CASSQDPMGLAGASNEQFF.

The chain has TRBV6-5 and TRBJ2-5; possible D gene TRBD2, 5 bases. The V gene's germline CDR1 is MNHEY and CDR2 SVGAGI. Trimming stripped 0 bases from V and 2 bases from J, with 13 bases between. This CDR3 has 16 residues. CDR3 region: CASSYSMLAGQETQYF. The CDR3 bases are TGTGCCAGCAGTTACTCGATGCTAGCCGGGCAAGAGACCCAGTACTTC.

The V and J genes are TRBV25-1 and TRBJ2-5, with D possibly matching TRBD1 (5 bases). Trimming left V 1 base short and J 2 bases short, with 8 bases between. CDR1 is MGHDK and CDR2 is SYGVNS in the germline V gene. The CDR3 spans 14 residues. The CDR3 DNA sequence: TGTGCCAGCAGTGAATTGGGGCTTCAAGAGACCCAGTACTTC. This encodes CASSELGLQETQYF.

The V and J genes are TRBV11-2 and TRBJ2-7; 14 nucleotides match TRBD2. The V gene end was trimmed by 5 bases and the J gene end by 0 bases; junction bases not matched to a gene: 9. This CDR3 has 18 amino acids. Germline assignment: CDR1 SGHAT and CDR2 FQNNGV. The CDR3 nucleotides read TGTGCCAGCAGCCGAGGACTAGCGGGGGGCCGAAACTCCTACGAGCAGTACTTC. Encoded protein: CASSRGLAGGRNSYEQYF.

The chain combines TRBV5-6 with TRBJ2-1; no reliable D call. The length of the CDR3 is 16 residues. V lost 2 bases and J 7 bases, leaving 19 bases between the germline ends. Per germline, CDR1 SGHDT and CDR2 YYEEEE. The CDR3 DNA follows: TGTGCCAGCAGCTTTCGCGGAACCGGAATGAGTAATGAGCAGTTCTTC. Amino acids: CASSFRGTGMSNEQFF.

V gene TRBV7-3 combines with J gene TRBJ2-2; 11 bases agree with TRBD2. V shed 4 bases and J 7 bases; nucleotides not matched to a gene: 5. This CDR3 has 15 amino acids. CDR1 is SGHTA and CDR2 is FQGTGA in the germline V gene. CDR3 protein: CASSYGTSGGGELFF. The CDR3 coding sequence is TGTGCCAGCAGCTATGGGACTAGCGGTGGCGGGGAGCTGTTTTTT.

This chain uses TRBV11-1 with TRBJ2-7, with D hard to call. CDR1 and CDR2 from the germline V gene are SGHAT and FQDESV (reference sequence). V lost 1 base to trimming and J lost 2 bases, with 6 bases between them. The CDR3 runs 13 residues. DNA of the CDR3: TGTGCCAGCAGCTTAGTCCCCGCCTACGAGCAGTACTTC. Protein: CASSLVPAYEQYF. The full variable domain, in which reference TRBV11-1 and TRBJ2-7 provide the parts outside the CDR3, is EAEVAQSPRYKITEKSQAVAFWCDPISGHATLYWYRQILGQGPELLVQFQDESVVDDSQLPKDRFSAERLKGVDSTLKIQPAELGDSAMYLCASSLVPAYEQYFGPGTRLTVT.

The rearrangement joins TRBV28 to TRBJ2-1, with D possibly TRBD1 on 5 matching bases. Germline CDR1 is MDHEN and CDR2 is SYDVKM. CDR3 length: 16 residues. V was cut by 3 bases and J by 9 bases, with 21 bases left in between. CDR3 region: CASSLGLVGIIGEQFF. In DNA, the CDR3 is TGTGCCAGCAGTTTGGGGCTAGTGGGCATAATAGGTGAGCAGTTCTTC.

V is TRBV6-5 and J is TRBJ2-1; 10 bases fit TRBD1. V shed 5 bases, J shed 1 base, and the junction held 2 bases outside the gene matches. The germline V gene encodes CDR1 MNHEY and CDR2 SVGAGI. This CDR3 contains 15 residues. The DNA for the CDR3 is TGTGCCAGCAGTGTGGACAGGGGGTCCTACAATGAGCAGTTCTTC. Translation: CASSVDRGSYNEQFF.

The J gene is TRBJ2-6, the V gene TRBV9; weak D call: TRBD2 (5 bases). The length of the CDR3 is 15 residues. V lost 2 bases and J lost 1, with 7 bases in between. Germline V gene sequence: CDR1 SGDLS, CDR2 YYNGEE. Here the CDR3 DNA reads TGTGCCAGCAGCGTGAGAGGGTCTGGGGCCAACGTCCTGACTTTC. Protein: CASSVRGSGANVLTF.

V is TRBV10-1 and J is TRBJ1-5; tentatively, D is TRBD1 (6 bases). This CDR3 region has 14 residues. V shed 10 bases and J shed 2 bases, with 15 bases lying between them. Germline V gene data show CDR1 as WNHNN and CDR2 as SYGVQD (reference sequence). This chain's CDR3 is CATLTGLRNQPQHF. The CDR3 DNA reads as TGCGCCACCCTAACAGGGCTGCGCAATCAGCCCCAGCATTTT.

The V gene is TRBV25-1, the J gene TRBJ1-4; D gene unclear. V dropped 2 bases and J dropped 0 bases, with 13 bases sitting between them. Germline CDR1 MGHDK, CDR2 SYGVNS. The CDR3 runs to 17 residues. The CDR3 loop is CASSEVTGFATNEKLFF. CDR3 DNA sequence: TGTGCCAGCAGTGAAGTGACGGGGTTTGCAACTAATGAAAAACTGTTTTTT.

In this sample, this clone turned up a few times. The J gene is TRBJ1-5, the V gene TRBV6-1; no firm D call. This CDR3 has 16 amino acids. Germline CDR1 reads MNHNS; CDR2 reads SASEGT. Trimming took off 4 bases at V and 6 bases at J, with 19 bases between the two ends. CDR3 in DNA: TGTGCCAGCAGTGCTGGGCTCGCAGGTCGGGGTCAGCCCCAGCATTTT. Its translation: CASSAGLAGRGQPQHF.

The CDR3 loop is CAWNLGTSGGNPTYEQYF. The DNA for the CDR3 is TGTGCCTGGAATCTAGGGACTAGCGGGGGGAACCCGACCTACGAGCAGTACTTC. The chain combines TRBV30 with TRBJ2-7, with TRBD2 identical over 15 bases. CDR1 is GTSNPN, CDR2 SVGIG, per germline (reference sequence). With 4 bases clipped from V and 2 bases from J, the junction kept 12 bases outside the gene matches. The CDR3 consists of 18 residues. The full variable domain, completed using reference TRBV30 and TRBJ2-7, is SQTIHQWPATLVQPVGSPLSLECTVEGTSNPNLYWYRQAAGRGLQLLFYSVGIGQISSEVPQNLSASRPQDRQFILSSKKLLLSDSGFYLCAWNLGTSGGNPTYEQYFGPGTRLTVT.

The V call is TRBV2, the J call TRBJ2-5; D is uncertain. The V and J ends lost 2 bases and 0 bases respectively, with 7 bases between them. Germline V gives CDR1 SNHLY, CDR2 FYNNEI. The CDR3 sequence is 14 residues long. CDR3 coding DNA: TGTGCCAGCAGTGAACACCAGTACCAAGAGACCCAGTACTTC. Translated: CASSEHQYQETQYF.

As concerns this clone: The germline gene is not matched at one end of the junction; a read error may be the cause. In DNA, the CDR3 is TGTGCCAGCAGCCTAGCGGGAGGGTTCAATGAGCAGTTCTTC. Translating gives CASSLAGGFNEQFF. V gene TRBV7-2 combines with J gene TRBJ2-1; 12 positions agree with TRBD2. The CDR3 is 14 residues long. CDR1 is SGHTA, CDR2 FQGNSA, per germline. The full variable domain, with the rest looked up from reference TRBV7-2 and TRBJ2-1, is GAGVSQSPSNKVTEKGKDVELRCDPISGHTALYWYRQSLGQGLEFLIYFQGNSAPDKSGLPSDRFSAERTGGSVSTLTIQRTQQEDSAVYLCASSLAGGFNEQFFGPGTRLTVL.

J is TRBJ1-6 and V is TRBV7-4; TRBD1 matches 9 bases. From germline, CDR1 is SGHVT and CDR2 SQSDAQ. This CDR3 has 14 residues. V lost 5 bases to trimming and J lost 7 bases; unmatched junction nucleotides: 3. Here the CDR3 DNA reads TGTGCCAGCAGCCCAGGACAGGGGAATTCACCCCTCCACTTT. Translated, it gives CASSPGQGNSPLHF. Complete variable domain (other parts from reference TRBV7-4 and TRBJ1-6): GAGVSQSPRYKVAKRGRDVALRCDSISGHVTLYWYRQTLGQGSEVLTYSQSDAQRDKSGRPSGRFSAERPERSVSTLKIQRTEQGDSAVYLCASSPGQGNSPLHFGNGTRLTVT.

This chain joins TRBV5-6 and TRBJ2-7, with 7 bases aligning to TRBD1. Trimming removed 6 bases from V and 2 bases from J; junction bases left unmatched: 5. Germline values: CDR1 SGHDT, CDR2 YYEEEE. The length of the CDR3 is 13 residues. The CDR3 sequence: CASKKTGTYEQYF. The CDR3 DNA is TGTGCCAGCAAGAAGACAGGGACCTACGAGCAGTACTTC.

The rearrangement links TRBV10-3 to TRBJ2-3, with TRBD2 matching 12 bases. The CDR3 has 16 residues. J gave up 4 bases and V 8 bases, and 10 bases lay outside the gene matches. Germline CDR1 ENHRY, CDR2 SYGVKD. CDR3 loop: CAISASGGAVPDTQYF. DNA of the CDR3: TGTGCCATCTCAGCTAGCGGGGGGGCAGTACCAGATACGCAGTATTTT.

The CDR3 spells CASSLKLAASQETQYF. Written as DNA, the CDR3 is TGTGCCAGCAGCTTAAAACTAGCGGCATCCCAAGAGACCCAGTACTTC. The gene calls are TRBV5-4 and TRBJ2-5; 8 nucleotides agree with TRBD2. V dropped 2 bases and J dropped 1; count of bases not matched to a gene: 7. Germline values: CDR1 SGHNT, CDR2 YYREEE (reference sequence). This CDR3 has 16 amino acids.

The CDR3 region is CASSLVGVSPYEQYF. The CDR3 DNA reads TGTGCCAGCAGCTTGGTCGGGGTCTCCCCCTACGAGCAGTACTTC. The V call is TRBV7-2, the J call TRBJ2-7; a weak D match, TRBD2 (5 bases). The V end was cut by 3 bases, the J end by 2 bases, with 14 bases between. The CDR3 is 15 residues long. CDR1 is SGHTA and CDR2 is FQGNSA in the germline V gene.

CDR3 nucleotides: TGTGCCAGTAGGACTAGCGGGGATGACGAGCAGTACTTC. It specifies CASRTSGDDEQYF. The V and J genes are TRBV19 and TRBJ2-7; 11 nucleotides agree with TRBD2. After removal of 6 bases from V and 5 bases from J, the junction contained 3 bases not matched to a gene. Per the germline V gene, CDR1 is LNHDA and CDR2 is SQIVND (reference sequence). The CDR3 covers 13 residues. Looking up the rest from reference TRBV19 and TRBJ2-7 gives the full variable domain: DGGITQSPKYLFRKEGQNVTLSCEQNLNHDAMYWYRQDPGQGLRLIYYSQIVNDFQKGDIAEGYSVSREKKESFPLTVTSAQKNPTAFYLCASRTSGDDEQYFGPGTRLTVT.

This chain uses TRBV6-6 with TRBJ1-1; 7 bases match TRBD1. With V trimmed by 6 bases and J by 3 bases, 7 bases remained unmatched. Germline V gene sequence: CDR1 MNHNY, CDR2 SVGAGI (reference sequence). This CDR3 has 14 amino acids. CDR3 nucleotides: TGTGCCAGCAGCCGACAGGGAAAGGACACTGAAGCTTTCTTT. Its translation: CASSRQGKDTEAFF.